A single sample gave rise to the 29 T cell receptor beta chains below, sequenced in a study of blood T cells in healthy people across ages. The authors ran a second PCR of about 6 to 11 cycles using a sample-barcoded 5' primer and a J-beta primer mix. TCRdb processed the 5' RACE reads anew with MiXCR; each CDR3 protein has one entry. Here the sample spans some 1.6 million distinct CDR3 sequences, approximately 32% being singletons. Sequencing used blood. The receptor source for this set is a woman between 25 and 40 years old in good health.

V and J are TRBV5-5 and TRBJ2-5, with 7 bases matching TRBD1. The junction had 10 bases not matched to a gene; V was cut back by 1 base and J by 4 bases. This CDR3 is 16 amino acids long. In germline, CDR1 is SGHKS, CDR2 YYEKEE (reference sequence). The CDR3 bases are TGTGCCAGCAGCTTGTCTCTCACAGGGGCTGGAGAGACCCAGTACTTC. This codes for CASSLSLTGAGETQYF.

The chain couples TRBV6-2 or TRBV6-3 to TRBJ1-2, with D hard to call. This CDR3 region has 13 residues. The germline CDR1 and CDR2 sequences are MNHEY and SVGEGT. The germline V and J ends were trimmed by 4 bases and 2 bases, with 8 bases remaining between them. As DNA, the CDR3 is TGTGCCAGCAGTTTACAGAGGAACTATGGCTACACCTTC. It codes for CASSLQRNYGYTF.

This chain joins TRBV2 and TRBJ2-4; 8 nucleotides agree with TRBD1. The J call may be wrong; the DNA end is better matched by TRBJ2-7. The CDR3 is 12 amino acids. Germline values: CDR1 SNHLY, CDR2 FYNNEI. This CDR3 reads CASGQGWNEQYF. The CDR3 DNA is TGTGCCAGCGGACAGGGATGGAACGAGCAGTACTTC.

This clonotype was observed many times. The rearrangement joins TRBV7-9 to TRBJ2-7; D perhaps matches TRBD1 (5 bases). CDR3 length equals 12 residues. Germline loops: CDR1 SEHNR, CDR2 FQNEAQ (reference sequence). Trimming removed 6 bases from V and 4 bases from J, with 10 bases in between. CDR3 region: CASSPKGYEQYF. The CDR3 DNA follows: TGTGCCAGCAGTCCCAAGGGGTACGAGCAGTACTTC.

The chain links TRBV6-5 to TRBJ2-7; D might be TRBD2 (5 bases). Germline values: CDR1 MNHEY, CDR2 SVGAGI. The CDR3 has 14 amino acids. Trimming left V 3 bases short and J 2 bases short, with 11 bases between. CDR3 loop: CASSYMSGPYEQYF. CDR3 bases: TGTGCCAGCAGTTATATGAGCGGACCCTACGAGCAGTACTTC.

This clonotype was picked up a small number of times. This chain links TRBV6-2 or TRBV6-3 with TRBJ2-1, with TRBD2 as a possible D gene (5 bases). The CDR3 runs to 18 residues. Germline V gene data show CDR1 as MNHEY and CDR2 as SVGEGT. Deletions cut 2 bases from V and 2 bases from J, with 19 bases between. The CDR3 region is CASSYATLTGRPYNEQFF. The CDR3 nucleotides are TGTGCCAGCAGTTACGCCACCCTAACGGGAAGGCCCTACAATGAGCAGTTCTTC.

This clonotype was detected ten times or more. This chain joins TRBV29-1 and TRBJ2-1; the D gene is possibly TRBD2 (6 bases). Germline-derived CDR1 and CDR2 are SQVTM and ANQGSEA. V lost 0 bases and J 8 bases, leaving 20 bases between the germline ends. CDR3 length: 16 amino acids. The CDR3 reads CSVEERGRSIIDEQFF. CDR3 nucleotides: TGCAGCGTTGAAGAACGGGGGAGAAGCATCATAGATGAGCAGTTCTTC.

The chain carries TRBV20-1 and TRBJ2-3; 9 nucleotides agree with TRBD2. Germline CDR1 and CDR2: DFQATT and SNEGSKA (reference sequence). The CDR3 sequence is 15 residues long. With 3 bases clipped from V and 8 bases from J, the junction kept 12 bases outside the gene matches. CDR3 nucleotides: TGCAGTGCTAGGGGGCCCAGCGGGGGGCCAGGTACGCAGTATTTT. Translation gives CSARGPSGGPGTQYF.

The V and J genes are TRBV21-1 and TRBJ2-7; the DNA was not compared with TRBD2, the D call given in the table. TRBV21-1 is a listed pseudogene. The CDR3 covers 16 residues. The CDR3 reads CASSKGRGRSSYEQYF. The CDR3, as DNA: TGTGCCAGCAGCAAAGGTAGAGGGCGTAGCTCCTACGAGCAGTACTTC.

V and J are TRBV9 and TRBJ2-1, with TRBD1 as a possible D gene (7 bases). The V gene lost 0 bases and the J gene lost 5 bases, with 18 bases spanning the gap. CDR3 length: 17 residues. The germline V gene encodes CDR1 SGDLS and CDR2 YYNGEE. DNA for the CDR3: TGTGCCAGCAGCGTAGAGGGGGCGGGACGGATAAACAATGAGCAGTTCTTC. This gives the protein CASSVEGAGRINNEQFF.

The V gene is TRBV5-1, the J gene TRBJ2-1; TRBD1 matches at 7 bases. With 3 bases clipped from V and 8 bases from J, the junction kept 5 bases outside the gene matches. This CDR3 contains 13 residues. Germline-derived CDR1 and CDR2 are SGHRS and YFSETQ. The CDR3 nucleotides read TGCGCCAGCAGCTCGACAGGGAGCCATGAGCAGTTCTTC. Its protein is CASSSTGSHEQFF.

This clonotype has a handful of counts. The rearrangement joins TRBV12-3 or TRBV12-4 to TRBJ2-7; TRBD1 matches 7 bases. The J segment lost 3 bases and the V segment lost 6 bases, leaving 8 bases of the junction unmatched. This CDR3 is built from 14 residues. The CDR3 sequence: CASRETGQSYEQYF. The CDR3 bases are TGTGCCAGCAGGGAAACGGGACAGAGCTACGAGCAGTACTTC.

The genes are TRBV27 and TRBJ2-7; TRBD1 or TRBD2 may be the D gene (5 bases each). The CDR3 length is 14 residues. V was pared by 5 bases and J by 3 bases, with 14 bases between. Germline CDR1 reads MNHEY; CDR2 reads SMNVEV (reference sequence). CDR3 amino acids: CASSTRDRFYEQYF. Written as DNA, the CDR3 is TGTGCCAGCAGTACTCGGGACCGCTTCTACGAGCAGTACTTC.

The sample holds a few counts of this clonotype. The V and J genes are TRBV5-5 and TRBJ2-6; D is ambiguous. V lost 4 bases and J lost 5, with 7 bases in between. Per germline, CDR1 SGHKS and CDR2 YYEKEE (reference sequence). This CDR3 has 13 residues. The CDR3 nucleotides read TGTGCCAGCAGCGAGGTATGGGCCAACGTCCTGACTTTC. This translates into CASSEVWANVLTF. Full variable domain (rest looked up from reference TRBV5-5 and TRBJ2-6): DAGVTQSPTHLIKTRGQQVTLRCSPISGHKSVSWYQQVLGQGPQFIFQYYEKEERGRGNFPDRFSARQFPNYSSELNVNALLLGDSALYLCASSEVWANVLTFGAGSRLTVL.

This clonotype was found once. The chain joins TRBV20-1 to TRBJ2-5; 7 bases are shared with TRBD1. J gave up 2 bases and V 6 bases, and 3 bases lay outside the gene matches. CDR3 size: 12 residues. The germline V gene encodes CDR1 DFQATT and CDR2 SNEGSKA (reference sequence). CDR3 amino acids: CSAADRQETQYF. The CDR3 DNA sequence: TGCAGTGCAGCGGACAGGCAAGAGACCCAGTACTTC.

This chain uses TRBV3-1 with TRBJ2-3; TRBD2 agrees at 10 bases. Trimming took 2 bases from V and 7 from J; bases not matched to a gene: 15. The CDR3 length is 18 residues. Germline CDR1 reads LGHDT; CDR2 reads YNNKEL (reference sequence). CDR3 nucleotide sequence: TGTGCCAGCAGCCAATATCAAAGCGGGGGGGCCACGATGCATACGCAGTATTTT. Translated: CASSQYQSGGATMHTQYF.

This clonotype turned up a few times. This rearrangement joins TRBV4-2 to TRBJ2-7; D possibly corresponds to TRBD2 (6 bases). The germline V and J ends were trimmed by 1 base and 0 bases, with 13 bases remaining between them. This CDR3 is built from 16 residues. Per germline, CDR1 LGHNA and CDR2 YNFKEQ. The CDR3, as DNA: TGTGCCAGCAGCCAAGGTCTAGCGCAGACCTCCTACGAGCAGTACTTC. It translates to CASSQGLAQTSYEQYF.

The chain is built from TRBV12-5 and TRBJ2-5, with TRBD2 matching 12 bases. CDR1 LGHNT and CDR2 FRNRAP come from the germline V gene. The ends lost 0 bases at V and 9 bases at J; junction bases unmatched: 8. CDR3 length: 16 residues. CDR3 protein: CASGLVLAGGGEAQYF. The CDR3 DNA reads TGTGCTAGTGGTTTGGTACTAGCGGGGGGCGGCGAGGCCCAGTACTTC.

The chain carries TRBV25-1 and TRBJ2-3; TRBD2 matches 14 bases. Looked up from germline, CDR1 is MGHDK and CDR2 is SYGVNS. The CDR3 has 17 amino acids. Trimming at V came to 6 bases and at J to 0 bases, leaving 5 bases not matched to a gene. CDR3 DNA: TGTGCCAGCAGAGGGACTAGCGGGGGTCCTAGCACAGATACGCAGTATTTT. As protein: CASRGTSGGPSTDTQYF.

This clonotype was recorded once. A much larger clone differs by one base, so this may be a read error. The chain uses TRBV6-5 and TRBJ2-5; D might be TRBD2 (6 bases). The CDR3 spans 15 residues. CDR1 and CDR2 (germline): MNHEY, SVGAGI. CDR3 in amino acids: CASGYSTGSQETQYF. In DNA, the CDR3 is TGTGCCAGCGGTTACTCGACCGGGAGCCAAGAGACCCAGTACTTC.

The table lists this clonotype with a few counts. V gene TRBV12-3 or TRBV12-4 combines with J gene TRBJ2-7; 9 bases agree with TRBD2. This CDR3 contains 11 residues. J was trimmed by 6 bases and V by 8 bases; bases with no gene match: 2. The CDR3 DNA sequence: TGTGCCAGCCAACTAGCGGGCGAGCAGTACTTC. As protein: CASQLAGEQYF.

About this clonotype: A much larger clone lies a single base off, so this may be a read error. The chain links TRBV10-3 to TRBJ2-1, with 7 positions matching TRBD2. The CDR3 length is 16 residues. Germline loops: CDR1 ENHRY, CDR2 SYGVKD. Trimming took 2 bases from V and 0 from J; bases not matched to a gene: 4. CDR3 sequence (DNA): TGTGCCATCAGTGAGAAGGGCGGGAGCTCCTACAATGAGCAGTTCTTC. It translates to CAISEKGGSSYNEQFF.

The chain's CDR3 is CATSDLRDTQYF. CDR3 DNA: TGTGCCACCAGTGATTTGCGCGATACGCAGTATTTT. The V call is TRBV24-1, the J call TRBJ2-3; D not resolved. CDR3 length: 12 amino acids. In germline, CDR1 is KGHDR, CDR2 SFDVKD. The V end lost 0 bases, the J end lost 6 bases, and 3 bases lay between the germline ends.

This clonotype has only a few counts. The chain employs TRBV20-1 and TRBJ2-7; TRBD2 is a possible D gene (6 bases). This CDR3 comprises 16 residues. V lost 5 bases, J lost 2 bases, and 22 bases lay in between. Germline V CDR1 and CDR2: DFQATT, SNEGSKA (reference sequence). CDR3 sequence: CSARGGGKSRTYEQYF. CDR3 nucleotides: TGCAGTGCTCGGGGAGGAGGGAAATCCCGTACCTACGAGCAGTACTTC.

This rearrangement joins TRBV28 to TRBJ2-7; TRBD1 agrees at 7 bases. V shed 3 bases and J 0 bases; nucleotides not matched to a gene: 5. The CDR3 totals 15 residues. From germline, CDR1 is MDHEN and CDR2 SYDVKM. CDR3 protein: CASSFGQESSYEQYF. The CDR3 DNA is TGTGCCAGCAGTTTCGGACAGGAGAGCTCCTACGAGCAGTACTTC. The full variable domain, completed using reference TRBV28 and TRBJ2-7, is DVKVTQSSRYLVKRTGEKVFLECVQDMDHENMFWYRQDPGLGLRLIYFSYDVKMKEKGDIPEGYSVSREKKERFSLILESASTNQTSMYLCASSFGQESSYEQYFGPGTRLTVT.

This clonotype was picked up a small number of times. The chain combines TRBV9 with TRBJ2-1, with 9 bases lining up with TRBD1. V shed 4 bases, J shed 4 bases, and the junction held 9 bases outside the gene matches. The CDR3 sequence is 16 residues long. Germline V gives CDR1 SGDLS, CDR2 YYNGEE. CDR3 nucleotides: TGTGCCAGCAGCTTCAACCCGGGACAGGGATACAATGAGCAGTTCTTC. It translates to CASSFNPGQGYNEQFF.

The chain employs TRBV27 and TRBJ2-7; 12 nucleotides align to TRBD2. J lost 0 bases, V lost 3 bases, and 21 bases had no gene match. The CDR3 has 22 amino acids. Germline CDR1 reads MNHEY; CDR2 reads SMNVEV (reference sequence). The CDR3 here is CASSLRVRRGLAGDGSSYEQYF. The CDR3 nucleotides read TGTGCCAGCAGTTTGAGGGTACGAAGGGGACTAGCGGGTGATGGCAGCTCCTACGAGCAGTACTTC.

The rearrangement uses TRBV30 and TRBJ2-3; D gene ambiguous. CDR1 is GTSNPN, CDR2 SVGIG, per germline (reference sequence). V gave up 0 bases and J gave up 0 bases, with 10 bases separating them. CDR3 size: 15 residues. The CDR3 loop is CAWSVGYLSTDTQYF. Here the CDR3 DNA reads TGTGCCTGGAGTGTTGGATACCTTAGCACAGATACGCAGTATTTT.

This clonotype showed up many times. The rearrangement uses TRBV7-2 and TRBJ1-2, with 7 bases aligning to TRBD1. Per germline, CDR1 SGHTA and CDR2 FQGNSA. V lost 5 bases and J lost 4; bases outside the gene matches: 7. This CDR3 spans 14 amino acids. The CDR3 region is CASSPRQGSYGYTF. The DNA for the CDR3 is TGTGCCAGCAGCCCGAGACAGGGTAGCTATGGCTACACCTTC.